Detailed here is one TCR beta chain. Trimming removed 0 bases from V and 1 base from J, with 6 bases in between. The CDR3 length is 14 residues. Germline values: CDR1 SGHRS, CDR2 YFSETQ. The entry originates in a study of shared clonotypes between healthy human individuals. As for the study in general: Each donor had three CD4 naive, three CD4 memory, two CD8 naive and one CD8 memory plate.

Clones were read by immunoSEQ multiplex PCR, and TCRdb kept only the in-frame ones, dropping some. The sample shows about 1.5 million clones, roughly 96% of them seen only once. The chain has TRBV5-1 and TRBJ2-3, with unresolved D. What was sequenced was naive CD4+ T cells sorted from blood. Subset specified: CD45RA+ positively selected. The source is a young man in good health. The CDR3 loop reads CASSLERRTDTQYF. CDR3 nucleotides: TGCGCCAGCAGCTTGGAACGGCGCACAGATACGCAGTATTTT.